This T cell receptor (beta chain) derives from a study of CD8 T cells in ankylosing spondylitis. This clonotype was observed at least ten times. Via MiXCR, TCRdb re-called the 5' RACE reads, giving one row per CDR3 protein. The sample consists of roughly 120,000 distinct CDR3 sequences, approximately 13% of them appearing once. V dropped 5 bases and J dropped 3 bases, with 10 bases sitting between them. This CDR3 is 14 amino acids long. Sequencing input: blood, either unsorted or a sorted T cell fraction (not recorded which). The genes are TRBV12-3 or TRBV12-4 and TRBJ2-2; D gene ambiguous. The receptor's source is a female donor with ankylosing spondylitis or in good health (not recorded which). The CDR3 here is CASSRPVYTGELFF. Written as DNA, the CDR3 is TGTGCCAGCAGTCGTCCGGTTTACACCGGGGAGCTGTTTTTT.